Sequencing of this T cell receptor beta chain was carried out in a study of patients and donors after allogeneic stem cell transplantation. Via MiXCR, TCRdb re-called the RT-PCR reads, giving one row per CDR3 protein. Of hundreds of thousands of distinct CDR3 sequences in the sample, 13% to 15% were seen once. The V end was cut by 1 base, the J end by 5 bases, with 5 bases between. Germline CDR1 and CDR2: DFQATT and SNEGSKA (reference sequence). The CDR3 length is 11 residues. This TCR was sampled from a human donor who was either an allogeneic HSCT recipient or a stem cell or donor lymphocyte infusion donor (not recorded which). It is not recorded whose cells these are; they may come from a transplant donor. The specimen sequenced was blood, either unsorted or a sorted T cell fraction (not recorded which). The chain couples TRBV20-1 to TRBJ2-5, with D hard to call. The CDR3 is CSARGVETQYF. CDR3 nucleotides: TGCAGTGCTAGAGGTGTGGAGACCCAGTACTTC.